The present T cell receptor beta chain was sequenced within a study of T cell repertoires in cytomegalovirus infection. The wider study: Based on public TCR beta signatures, there were indications of CMV infection and of a matching HLA type. Notes on the study in general: Dominating the ex vivo response were HLA-C-restricted CMV-specific TCR beta clonotypes.

This clonotype was observed a handful of times. Its specificity is not known. Each CDR3 protein gets one entry after TCRdb re-called the reads with MiXCR. The table records under 850,000 distinct CDR3 sequences, about 33% of them present only once. From germline, CDR1 is SGHAT and CDR2 FQNNGV. The CDR3 spans 12 residues. Trimming left V 3 bases short and J 8 bases short, with 8 bases between. The source is a human donor in good health (CMV status not recorded). Some clones in this sample may be carry-over from other donors' samples. The chain recombines TRBV11-2 with TRBJ2-1; D unclear. Sequencing was performed on cultured PBMCs, taken from culture after CMV antigen stimulation. The CDR3, as DNA: TGTGCCAGCAGCTTTTTTCGTGATGAGCAGTTCTTC. This sequence encodes CASSFFRDEQFF.